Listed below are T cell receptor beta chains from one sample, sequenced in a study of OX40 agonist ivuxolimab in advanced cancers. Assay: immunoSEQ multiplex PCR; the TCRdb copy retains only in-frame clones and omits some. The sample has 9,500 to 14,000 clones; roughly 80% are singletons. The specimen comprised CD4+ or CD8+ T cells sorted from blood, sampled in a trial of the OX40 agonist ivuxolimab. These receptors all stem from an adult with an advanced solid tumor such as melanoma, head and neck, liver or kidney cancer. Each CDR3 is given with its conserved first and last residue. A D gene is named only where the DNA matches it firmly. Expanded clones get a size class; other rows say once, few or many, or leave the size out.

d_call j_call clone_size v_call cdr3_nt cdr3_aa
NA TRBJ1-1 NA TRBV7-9 TGTGCCAGCAGCCCCCCTCACGGGCTGAACACTGAAGCTTTCTTT CASSPPHGLNTEAFF
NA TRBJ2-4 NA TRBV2 TGTGCCAGCACGCGGGTCGAAGGAAACATTCAGTACTTC CASTRVEGNIQYF
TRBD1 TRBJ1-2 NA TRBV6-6 TGTGCCAGCAGTTACTCGTCAGAAGGGGGCGGTGGCTACACCTTC CASSYSSEGGGGYTF
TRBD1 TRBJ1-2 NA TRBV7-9 TGTGCCAGCAGCTTAGGGGACAGCTATGGCTACACCTTC CASSLGDSYGYTF
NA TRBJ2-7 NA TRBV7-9 TGTGCCAGCAGCTTAAGTACCTCCTACGAGCAGTACTTC CASSLSTSYEQYF
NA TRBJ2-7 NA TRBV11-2 TGTGCCAGCAGCTTAGTCGATAGGGGAAGCTACGAGCAGTACTTC CASSLVDRGSYEQYF
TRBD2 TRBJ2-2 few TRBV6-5 TGTGCCAGCAGTTACTCGTGGGGGGGGAACACCGGGGAGCTGTTTTTT CASSYSWGGNTGELFF
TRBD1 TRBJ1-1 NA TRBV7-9 TGTGCCAGCAGCTTAAAGGGACAGGGGAGCGAAGCTTTCTTT CASSLKGQGSEAFF
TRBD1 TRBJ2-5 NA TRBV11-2 TGTGCCAGCAGCTCCAGGGGGCGGAGGGAGACCCAGTACTTC CASSSRGRRETQYF
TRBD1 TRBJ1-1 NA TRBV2 TGTGCCAGCACCCCAGGGGGGACTCTCGGGTACACTGAAGCTTTCTTT CASTPGGTLGYTEAFF